The clone carrying this T cell receptor beta chain has a count of ten or more. The sample comes from a study of T cells in Graves' hyperthyroidism and ophthalmopathy. Source material for PBMCs was around 10 ml fresh peripheral blood. Using RNA transcripts as the source, TCR beta CDR3 regions were amplified. Using the HTBI primer set, a first-round RT-PCR was run on the TCR CDR3. TCRdb reprocessed the multiplex PCR reads with MiXCR, giving one entry per CDR3 protein. The table includes about 840,000 distinct CDR3 sequences, 38% detected once. The receptor comes from a young man with Graves' hyperthyroidism. The sequencing input was blood.

CDR3 DNA: TGTGCCAGCAGTGAACAGGCAAACACTGAAGCTTTCTTT. It encodes CASSEQANTEAFF. This chain uses TRBV2 with TRBJ1-1; no firm D call. The germline CDR1 and CDR2 sequences are SNHLY and FYNNEI. The CDR3 consists of 13 residues. The V end was cut by 2 bases, the J end by 2 bases, with 6 bases between.